These 16 T cell receptor beta chains came from one sample sequenced in a study of post-analysis software for immune sequencing data. Findings and limits, study-wide: There were five or six TRBV segments more frequent in patients than controls, and TRBV5-6, TRBV5-1 and TRBV20-1 were among them.

Which antigens these TCRs recognize remains unknown. cDNA libraries of TCR beta carried unique molecular identifiers. TCRdb re-analysed the PCR reads in MiXCR, keeping a single row per CDR3 protein. The sample records approximately 570,000 distinct CDR3 sequences, around 47% being singletons. The sample taken for sequencing was blood. These receptors were taken from a girl under 18 with multiple sclerosis.

This chain uses TRBV29-1 with TRBJ2-4; 11 bases align to TRBD2. Trimming took 4 bases from V and 1 from J; bases not matched to a gene: 12. The CDR3 totals 18 residues. Germline V gene data show CDR1 as SQVTM and CDR2 as ANQGSEA. CDR3 sequence: CSVVGLAETRRAKNIQYF. The CDR3 DNA reads TGCAGCGTTGTGGGACTAGCGGAGACACGTAGGGCCAAAAACATTCAGTACTTC.

The J gene is TRBJ2-5, the V gene TRBV12-3 or TRBV12-4; TRBD2 matches 8 bases. Trimming cost V 6 bases and J 0 bases; bases outside gene matches: 18. This CDR3 is 19 amino acids long. The CDR3 spells CASSPAGDGGAWYQETQYF. In DNA, the CDR3 is TGTGCCAGCAGCCCCGCTGGGGACGGGGGGGCTTGGTACCAAGAGACCCAGTACTTC.

The chain couples TRBV29-1 to TRBJ2-1; 10 positions match TRBD1. The V gene's germline CDR1 is SQVTM and CDR2 ANQGSEA. Trimming took 2 bases from V and 7 from J; bases not matched to a gene: 11. This CDR3 comprises 16 residues. The CDR3 nucleotides read TGCAGCGTTGAACCCATTCCCGGGACAGGGGTTAATGAGCAGTTCTTC. It yields the protein CSVEPIPGTGVNEQFF.

In its sample, this clonotype was seen a few times. The chain links TRBV29-1 to TRBJ2-5; no firm D call. CDR1 and CDR2 (germline): SQVTM, ANQGSEA. Between the trimmed V and J ends, which lost 4 bases and 1 base, there was a span of 10 bases. This CDR3 spans 13 amino acids. CDR3 in DNA: TGCAGCGTTGTTGGGCAGTTCCAAGAGACCCAGTACTTC. This gives the protein CSVVGQFQETQYF.

The J gene is TRBJ2-3, the V gene TRBV10-3, with TRBD2 identical over 10 bases. Unmatched junction bases numbered 4, after V lost 6 bases and J lost 4 bases. The CDR3 is made up of 14 amino acids. Germline assignment: CDR1 ENHRY and CDR2 SYGVKD. CDR3 sequence: CAIRTSGGADTQYF. DNA of the CDR3: TGTGCCATCAGGACGAGCGGGGGGGCAGATACGCAGTATTTT.

A few counts support this clonotype. The chain carries TRBV2 and TRBJ2-3, with 9 bases matching TRBD1. The length of the CDR3 is 15 residues. CDR1 is SNHLY, CDR2 FYNNEI, per germline. V shed 4 bases, J shed 4 bases, and the junction held 6 bases outside the gene matches. The CDR3 DNA sequence: TGTGCCAGCAGTGCCGTGGGACAGGGCCCAGATACGCAGTATTTT. It specifies CASSAVGQGPDTQYF.

This clonotype has a count of ten or more. V is TRBV5-1 and J is TRBJ2-7; tentative D call: TRBD2 (6 bases). This CDR3 region has 12 residues. Germline-derived CDR1 and CDR2 are SGHRS and YFSETQ. Trimming cost V 4 bases and J 4 bases, with 9 bases left between them. CDR3 sequence reads: CASSPRGYEQYF. The CDR3 DNA follows: TGCGCCAGCAGCCCCCGGGGGTACGAGCAGTACTTC. The full variable domain, in which reference TRBV5-1 and TRBJ2-7 provide the parts outside the CDR3, is KAGVTQTPRYLIKTRGQQVTLSCSPISGHRSVSWYQQTPGQGLQFLFEYFSETQRNKGNFPGRFSGRQFSNSRSEMNVSTLELGDSALYLCASSPRGYEQYFGPGTRLTVT.

This clonotype has at least ten counts. This chain links TRBV7-2 with TRBJ2-4; D not certain. CDR1 and CDR2 (germline): SGHTA, FQGNSA. This CDR3 has 13 residues. Trimming pared 3 bases from V and 1 base from J, leaving 4 bases between. The CDR3 spells CASSFGAKNIQYF. The CDR3 nucleotides are TGTGCCAGCAGCTTCGGGGCCAAAAACATTCAGTACTTC.

This clonotype was detected a few times. The V and J genes are TRBV9 and TRBJ2-1; TRBD2 agrees at 10 bases. Germline CDR1 reads SGDLS; CDR2 reads YYNGEE. CDR3 length: 18 amino acids. Trimming at V came to 4 bases and at J to 0 bases, leaving 10 bases not matched to a gene. CDR3 amino acids: CASSIRGASGSSYNEQFF. The CDR3 region has the DNA TGTGCCAGCAGCATCAGGGGGGCTAGCGGGAGCTCCTACAATGAGCAGTTCTTC.

CDR3 in amino acids: CASRRRNEQYF. The CDR3, as DNA: TGTGCCAGCAGGCGTAGGAATGAGCAGTACTTC. The chain carries TRBV12-3 or TRBV12-4 and TRBJ2-7; D is uncertain. With 6 bases removed from V and 7 bases from J, the gap between germline ends came to 10 bases. The CDR3 is made up of 11 amino acids.

A few counts support this clonotype. The genes are TRBV9 and TRBJ2-3; the D gene is possibly TRBD2 (7 bases). Germline values: CDR1 SGDLS, CDR2 YYNGEE. There are 16 residues in the CDR3. With 3 bases removed from V and 0 bases from J, the gap between germline ends came to 14 bases. The CDR3 reads CASSAGGGPSTDTQYF. DNA of the CDR3: TGTGCCAGCAGCGCGGGCGGGGGCCCTAGCACAGATACGCAGTATTTT.

The V and J genes are TRBV5-1 and TRBJ2-1; D not resolved. CDR3 length equals 13 residues. CDR1 is SGHRS, CDR2 YFSETQ, per germline. The V end was cut by 8 bases, the J end by 5 bases, with 14 bases between. CDR3 protein: CASAIKRDNEQFF. The CDR3 DNA follows: TGCGCCAGTGCTATAAAGAGAGACAATGAGCAGTTCTTC.

The genes are TRBV27 and TRBJ1-5, with D possibly being TRBD1 (5 bases). This CDR3 has 14 residues. Germline V gives CDR1 MNHEY, CDR2 SMNVEV (reference sequence). Trimming stripped 0 bases from V and 7 bases from J, with 10 bases between. CDR3 amino acids: CASSLSTGRQPQHF. CDR3 DNA: TGTGCCAGCAGTTTATCGACGGGGCGCCAGCCCCAGCATTTT.

The chain couples TRBV6-5 to TRBJ1-5, with D uncertain. Trimming removed 6 bases from V and 0 bases from J, with 12 bases in between. Germline lookup yields CDR1 MNHEY and CDR2 SVGAGI. The CDR3 is made up of 15 amino acids. CDR3 region: CASSRSLNSNQPQHF. CDR3 coding DNA: TGTGCCAGCAGCAGATCACTTAATAGCAATCAGCCCCAGCATTTT.

This clonotype was counted only a few times. The V gene is TRBV6-1, the J gene TRBJ2-1; D possibly matches TRBD1 or TRBD2 (5 bases each). This CDR3 spans 17 amino acids. The germline gives CDR1 MNHNS, CDR2 SASEGT. Trimming cost V 5 bases and J 0 bases, with 17 bases left between them. The CDR3 nucleotides are TGTGCCAGCAGTCCAGGACGGGACCCTCTCTCCTACAATGAGCAGTTCTTC. Protein sequence: CASSPGRDPLSYNEQFF.

The chain combines TRBV12-3 or TRBV12-4 with TRBJ2-7; D gene ambiguous. The CDR3 extends over 12 amino acids. Trimming pared 5 bases from V and 3 bases from J, leaving 8 bases between. CDR3 region: CASSTSRYEQYF. The CDR3 DNA is TGTGCCAGCAGTACCTCCCGCTACGAGCAGTACTTC.